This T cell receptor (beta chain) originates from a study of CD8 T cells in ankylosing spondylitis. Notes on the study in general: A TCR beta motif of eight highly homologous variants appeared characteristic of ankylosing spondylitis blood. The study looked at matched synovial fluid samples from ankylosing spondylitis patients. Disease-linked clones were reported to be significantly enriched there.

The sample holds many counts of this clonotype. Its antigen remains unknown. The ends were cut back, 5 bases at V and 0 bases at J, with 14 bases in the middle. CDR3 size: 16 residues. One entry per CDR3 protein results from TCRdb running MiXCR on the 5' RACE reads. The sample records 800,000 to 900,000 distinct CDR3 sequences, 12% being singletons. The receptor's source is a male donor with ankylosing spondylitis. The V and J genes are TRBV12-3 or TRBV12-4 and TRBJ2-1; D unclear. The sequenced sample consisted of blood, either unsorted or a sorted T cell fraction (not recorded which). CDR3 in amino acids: CASSPGWIGSYNEQFF. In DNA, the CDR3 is TGTGCCAGCAGTCCCGGGTGGATTGGCTCCTACAATGAGCAGTTCTTC.